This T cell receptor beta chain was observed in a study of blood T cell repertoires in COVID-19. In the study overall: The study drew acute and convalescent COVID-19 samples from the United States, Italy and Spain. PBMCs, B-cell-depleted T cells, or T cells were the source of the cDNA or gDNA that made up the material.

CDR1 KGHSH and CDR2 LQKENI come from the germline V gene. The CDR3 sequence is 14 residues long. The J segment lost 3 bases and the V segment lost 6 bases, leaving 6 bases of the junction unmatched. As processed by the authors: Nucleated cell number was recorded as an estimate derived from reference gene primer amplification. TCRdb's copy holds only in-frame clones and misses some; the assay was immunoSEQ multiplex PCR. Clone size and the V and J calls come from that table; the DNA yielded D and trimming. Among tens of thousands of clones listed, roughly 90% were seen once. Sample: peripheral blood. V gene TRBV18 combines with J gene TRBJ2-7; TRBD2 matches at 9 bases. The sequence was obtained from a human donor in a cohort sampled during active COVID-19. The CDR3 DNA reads TGTGCCAGCTCCCTTTTAGCGGGGGTCTACGAGCAGTACTTC. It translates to CASSLLAGVYEQYF.